These T cell receptor beta chains were read from a single sample in a study of human thymus T cells. The method was immunoSEQ multiplex PCR; TCRdb's version includes in-frame clones alone and lacks a portion of them. The data show about 78,000 clones, roughly 96% seen once. The sequenced sample was thymus tissue. The receptor set was obtained from a boy under two years old with a congenital heart defect but otherwise immunologically healthy. CDR3s include the opening cysteine and the closing phenylalanine or tryptophan. D genes are given only for firm matches. Some rows mark clone size as missing; the rest say once, few, many or name a class of expanded clone.

TRBJ1-3	.	.	TRBV19	CASSIGGGPGNTIYF	TGTGCCAGTAGTATAGGGGGCGGACCTGGAAACACCATATATTTT
TRBJ1-4	TRBD1	.	TRBV27	CASSPRRTGGQEKLFF	TGTGCCAGCAGTCCCCGCCGGACAGGGGGGCAGGAAAAACTGTTTTTT
TRBJ2-1	TRBD2	.	TRBV19	CASRSRLASYNEQFF	TGTGCCAGTAGGTCGAGACTAGCCTCCTACAATGAGCAGTTCTTC
TRBJ1-2	.	.	TRBV2	CASSELEGEGGYTF	TGTGCCAGCAGTGAATTGGAAGGGGAAGGTGGCTACACCTTC
TRBJ2-2	.	.	TRBV13	CASSLEGTGHTGELFF	TGTGCCAGCAGCTTAGAAGGTACAGGGCACACCGGGGAGCTGTTTTTT
TRBJ2-5	.	.	TRBV13	CASSSHSDQETQYF	TGTGCCAGCAGCTCCCACTCTGACCAAGAGACCCAGTACTTC
TRBJ2-1	.	.	TRBV11-2	CASSLVGGTQYNEQFF	TGTGCCAGCAGCTTAGTGGGCGGGACCCAGTACAATGAGCAGTTCTTC
TRBJ1-1	.	.	TRBV7-2	CASNKCWENTEAFF	TGTGCCAGCAACAAATGTTGGGAGAACACTGAAGCTTTCTTT
TRBJ1-2	.	.	TRBV25-1	CASSGQGNYYGYTF	TGTGCCAGCAGTGGGCAGGGCAATTACTATGGCTACACCTTC
TRBJ1-1	.	.	TRBV7-6	CASSLIPDHRVREGTEAFF	TGTGCCAGCAGCTTAATACCTGATCACCGGGTGAGGGAAGGCACTGAAGCTTTCTTT
TRBJ1-3	.	.	TRBV4-1	CASSQGVGANSGNTIYF	TGCGCCAGCAGCCAAGGAGTCGGGGCGAACTCTGGAAACACCATATATTTT
TRBJ2-4	.	.	TRBV2	CASSEFGQGLDIQYF	TGTGCCAGCAGTGAATTTGGTCAGGGATTAGACATTCAGTACTTC
TRBJ2-5	.	.	TRBV6-6	CASSKTGMGTQYF	TGTGCCAGCAGCAAAACAGGGATGGGGACCCAGTACTTC
TRBJ2-3	TRBD2	.	TRBV27	CASRPIPNRTSGSEAVNTDTQYF	TGTGCCAGCAGACCGATCCCCAACAGGACTAGCGGGTCGGAAGCAGTCAACACAGATACGCAGTATTTT
TRBJ2-1	TRBD2	.	TRBV14	CASSQGSLVGGSPSSYNEQFF	TGTGCCAGCAGCCAAGGTTCCCTTGTGGGCGGGAGCCCGAGCTCCTACAATGAGCAGTTCTTC
TRBJ1-5	.	.	TRBV6-1	CASSEYPSNQPQHF	TGTGCCAGCAGTGAGTATCCCAGCAATCAGCCCCAGCATTTT
TRBJ2-1	TRBD2	.	TRBV9	CASTSGRNSCEQFF	TGTGCCAGCACTAGCGGCCGCAATAGCTGTGAGCAGTTCTTC
TRBJ1-2	.	few	TRBV7-9	CASSLRRVGNLIPYGYTF	TGTGCCAGCAGCTTACGTCGGGTCGGGAATCTTATCCCGTATGGCTACACCTTC
TRBJ2-1	.	once	TRBV6-4	CASSPLGAKQFF	TGTGCCAGCAGCCCCCTCGGTGCCAAGCAGTTCTTC
TRBJ1-1	.	.	TRBV6-5	CASSYGPRSKNTEAFF	TGTGCCAGCAGTTACGGGCCTCGATCCAAGAACACTGAAGCTTTCTTT
TRBJ2-7	TRBD1	.	TRBV5-1	CASSLEDRAPYEQYF	TGCGCCAGCAGCTTGGAGGACAGGGCCCCTTACGAGCAGTACTTC
TRBJ2-3	.	.	TRBV7-2	CASSQTDKGGTDTQYF	TGTGCCAGCAGCCAAACCGACAAGGGCGGCACAGATACGCAGTATTTT
TRBJ2-7	.	.	TRBV7-9	CASSLDPGRGYSYEQYF	TGTGCCAGCAGCTTAGATCCGGGCAGGGGATACTCCTACGAGCAGTACTTC
TRBJ1-1	TRBD1	.	TRBV11-2	CASSGGQDTEAFF	TGTGCCAGCAGCGGTGGACAGGACACTGAAGCTTTCTTT
TRBJ2-5	TRBD1	.	TRBV14	CASSQERQGETQYF	TGTGCCAGCAGCCAAGAACGACAGGGAGAGACCCAGTACTTC
TRBJ1-3	.	.	TRBV10-3	CAISDPGQPTSGNTIYF	TGTGCCATCAGTGACCCTGGACAGCCTACCTCTGGAAACACCATATATTTT
TRBJ2-3	.	.	TRBV5-4	CASSLNADTQYF	TGTGCCAGCAGCTTGAACGCAGATACGCAGTATTTT
TRBJ2-7	TRBD1	.	TRBV11-1	CASSPGTGAHEQYF	TGTGCCAGCAGCCCCGGGACAGGGGCCCACGAGCAGTACTTC
TRBJ1-1	.	.	TRBV7-2	CASSLGRWRGAMNTEAFF	TGTGCCAGCAGCTTAGGGCGGTGGCGGGGGGCCATGAACACTGAAGCTTTCTTT
TRBJ1-2	.	.	TRBV5-1	CASSPRTAPNYGYTF	TGCGCCAGCAGCCCGCGGACAGCGCCTAACTATGGCTACACCTTC
TRBJ2-7	TRBD1	.	TRBV27	CASSIRSGTGRSYEQYF	TGTGCCAGCAGTATCAGATCCGGGACAGGGAGATCCTACGAGCAGTACTTC
TRBJ1-3	.	.	TRBV4-3	CASSQDPNLLTQEGRGNTIYF	TGCGCCAGCAGCCAAGATCCCAACCTCCTGACCCAGGAAGGCCGAGGAAACACCATATATTTT
TRBJ1-4	TRBD1	.	TRBV5-6	CASSPGQGARNEKLFF	TGTGCCAGCAGCCCGGGACAGGGGGCGCGGAATGAAAAACTGTTTTTT
TRBJ1-2	.	.	TRBV15	CATSRPWGERNGYTF	TGTGCCACCAGCAGACCCTGGGGGGAGAGGAATGGCTACACCTTC
TRBJ2-7	TRBD2	.	TRBV4-2	CASSQDLVRGAYEQYF	TGTGCCAGCAGCCAAGACCTGGTCCGGGGGGCCTACGAGCAGTACTTC
TRBJ1-4	.	once	TRBV19	CASSARSPTYNEKLFF	TGTGCCAGTAGTGCGAGATCTCCAACATACAATGAAAAACTGTTTTTT
TRBJ2-7	TRBD2	.	TRBV14	CASSQGSPPKNSGRINYEQYF	TGTGCCAGCAGCCAAGGTAGTCCACCGAAAAATAGCGGGAGGATCAATTACGAGCAGTACTTC
TRBJ1-2	TRBD1	.	TRBV2	CASSEKGGQGDGYTF	TGTGCCAGCAGTGAGAAAGGCGGACAGGGGGATGGCTACACCTTC
TRBJ1-4	TRBD1	.	TRBV6-4	CASRDRGPTKSPPQTNEKLFF	TGTGCCAGCAGAGACAGGGGTCCCACCAAGTCCCCTCCTCAGACTAATGAAAAACTGTTTTTT
TRBJ2-3	TRBD2	.	TRBV19	CASSIGRAGTDTQYF	TGTGCCAGTAGTATTGGGAGGGCAGGCACAGATACGCAGTATTTT
TRBJ2-3	TRBD1	.	TRBV6-5	CASSYLGQSTDTQYF	TGTGCCAGCAGTTACTTGGGACAGAGCACAGATACGCAGTATTTT
TRBJ2-4	TRBD2	.	TRBV7-2	CASRGLAGGLAKNIQYF	TGTGCCAGCCGCGGACTAGCGGGAGGACTAGCCAAAAACATTCAGTACTTC
TRBJ2-2	.	.	TRBV14	CASSQEPLWRQGTGELFF	TGTGCCAGCAGCCAAGAACCACTTTGGAGGCAGGGCACCGGGGAGCTGTTTTTT
TRBJ2-3	.	.	TRBV5-1	CASSLPDVQTLLGTNIGDTQYF	TGCGCCAGCAGCTTGCCTGACGTCCAAACCCTTCTCGGGACCAATATAGGGGATACGCAGTATTTT
TRBJ1-3	.	once	TRBV6-1	CASSDPRSSGNTIYF	TGTGCCAGCAGTGACCCGAGGAGCTCTGGAAACACCATATATTTT
TRBJ1-1	.	.	TRBV6-1	CASSEGASLTEAFF	TGTGCCAGCAGTGAAGGGGCGAGTCTCACTGAAGCTTTCTTT
TRBJ2-7	.	.	TRBV6-1	CASSVSGALSSYEQYF	TGTGCCAGCAGTGTATCAGGGGCCCTTAGCTCCTACGAGCAGTACTTC
TRBJ2-4	.	.	TRBV27	CASSSLRDAKNIQYF	TGTGCCAGCAGTTCCCTCCGGGACGCCAAAAACATTCAGTACTTC
TRBJ2-1	TRBD2	.	TRBV18	CASSQGTSGGHDNEQFF	TGTGCCAGCTCACAAGGGACTAGCGGGGGGCATGACAATGAGCAGTTCTTC
TRBJ2-7	.	.	TRBV19	CASSNSVGAYEQYF	TGTGCCAGTAGTAATTCGGTAGGGGCCTACGAGCAGTACTTC
TRBJ2-7	TRBD2	.	TRBV9	CASSADLAGGPAYEQYF	TGTGCCAGCAGCGCTGACTTAGCGGGAGGGCCGGCCTACGAGCAGTACTTC
TRBJ2-7	TRBD1	.	TRBV14	CASSRRAGAQGDHEQYF	TGTGCCAGCAGCCGCCGGGCAGGGGCGCAGGGGGATCACGAGCAGTACTTC
TRBJ2-6	.	.	TRBV5-6	CASSFWQSCVLTF	TGCGCCAGCAGCTTCTGGCAGAGTTGCGTCCTGACTTTC
TRBJ1-5	.	.	TRBV19	CASSISESDRWPQHF	TGTGCCAGTAGTATATCAGAAAGTGACAGGTGGCCCCAGCATTTT
TRBJ2-1	.	.	TRBV27	CASSWSRAPVYNEQFF	TGTGCCAGCAGTTGGAGCCGGGCCCCGGTTTACAATGAGCAGTTCTTC
TRBJ1-5	.	.	TRBV5-1	CASSNSTADSNQPQHF	TGCGCCAGCAGCAACAGCACAGCAGATAGCAATCAGCCCCAGCATTTT
TRBJ2-3	.	.	TRBV10-3	CAIRGTDTQYF	TGTGCCATCCGGGGGACGGATACGCAGTATTTT
TRBJ2-4	TRBD2	.	TRBV27	CASRGREGHWYF	TGTGCCAGCAGGGGAAGGGAGGGTCATTGGTACTTC
TRBJ1-2	TRBD1	.	TRBV4-2	CASSQEEWTGNYGYTF	TGTGCCAGCAGCCAAGAAGAATGGACAGGGAACTATGGCTACACCTTC
TRBJ2-7	.	.	TRBV7-9	CASSFNYGGPYEQYF	TGTGCCAGCAGCTTTAATTACGGGGGGCCCTACGAGCAGTACTTC